This record covers a single TCR beta chain. Its antigen is currently not known. No base quality values were provided; no much bigger clone lies one nucleotide off. TCR CDR3 regions were amplified from genomic DNA by multiplex PCR using the deep immunoSEQ assay. Extracted genomic DNA from each cell subset was spread evenly across all wells of several immunoSEQ 96-well plates, with each plate serving as a replicate. Each replicate PCR for sorted subsets received about 180 ng genomic DNA, equal to about 29,000 T cell genomes. Purified libraries were measured with a Qubit 3.0 fluorometer, size-checked on a Bioanalyzer 2100, and measured again with the KAPA Library Quantification kit. Each immunoSEQ 96-well plate was sequenced on its own single-read 150-cycle Illumina NextSeq 550 flow cell. In the paper's pipeline: Because the immunoSEQ output held only junctional sequences and lacked quality scores, the filtering could not match the filtering applied to full-length reads. To assign V/J genes and CDR3, sequences were annotated using PyIR, a Python wrapper for IgBLAST v1.9, with IMGT germline references. Reads with weak V/J assignments (E-value above 1e-6), missing CDR3, stop codons, out-of-frame junctions, or ambiguous translated residues were removed. V3J clonotypes were defined as sequences sharing an identical inferred V gene, J gene, and CDR3 amino acid sequence. Percentage overlap between repertoires was computed as shared unique clonotypes divided by the size of the smaller repertoire. Three approaches were used to assess repertoire richness: RTK rarefaction, the Chao1 estimator, and Recon v2.1 estimates of unobserved clonotypes. Generation probabilities for all TCRbeta clonotypes obtained by the gDNA method from a handful of donors were computed using OLGA. The source is immuneACCESS, and TCRdb retained only in-frame sequences with V and J called. Part of the clones is not carried over; for the studies checked, unresolved V genes explain less than half of this, and the remainder is unexplained. For V, J and clone size, that table is used; D and trimming come from the DNA. The sample table shows a few million clones, and 85% to 95% are seen once. The ten largest clones take up 0.3% to 0.45% of the sample.

V sheds 5 bases and J sheds 6 bases, leaving 11 bases between their ends. CDR1 and CDR2 are read off the germline V gene (reference sequence) as MNHNY and SVGAGI. The CDR3 spans 12 residues, from the cysteine through the phenylalanine. Just the 36-base CDR3 DNA is kept, in frame starting at base 1. Donors were healthy HIV-negative adults with no recently reported acute infections or vaccinations. Every donor was a Caucasian adult residing in Nashville, Tennessee, USA. CD4+ T cells were enriched by magnetic negative selection; naive cells were then positively selected on CD45RA, and the negative fraction formed the memory subset. After blood collection by leukapheresis, PBMCs were isolated using Ficoll-Histopaque density gradient centrifugation and then cryopreserved in the vapor phase of liquid nitrogen. Purity and quantity of every magnetically sorted T cell population were checked by analytical flow cytometry. Genomic DNA was isolated from every sorted fraction and measured by UV absorbance on a Nanodrop 2000c.

These data belong to a study of shared clonotypes between healthy human individuals (dated by TCRdb to the early 2020s). A note on the overall study: The cohort comprised two women and a few men aged 18 to 49 years. For each donor, CD4 naive and CD4 memory were each run on three plates, CD8 naive on two plates, and CD8 memory on one plate. Between about 0.8 and 9 billion PBMCs per donor were obtained by leukapheresis. To increase sequencing depth and limit assay-specific biases, different laboratories used diverse techniques to prepare libraries and sequence TCR repertoires. Blood TCR repertoires of five healthy adults were deeply sequenced to estimate repertoire size and the extent of clonotype sharing between individuals.

The paper as a whole reports these results and caveats: Sampling was restricted to blood, and TCR repertoires in tissues likely differ from the TCR repertoires found in blood. Sharing across a few donors was observed for around 5% of naive CD4, around 3.5% of naive CD8, 2% to 2.5% of memory CD4, and about 0.38% of memory CD8 clonotypes. Pairwise subsampling indicated that sequencing depth was expected to affect the degree of clonotype sharing among donors. Compared with non-shared clonotypes, the clonotypes found in all four sorted-subset donors had higher generation probabilities. The small number of donors limited the genetic and exposure-history diversity represented. Rarefaction of sorted-subset datasets indicated incomplete sequencing despite the large sequencing depth. Naive subsets generally had larger estimated clonotype richness than memory subsets did.

The clonotype originates from a man aged 18 to 29 in good health. Some clones in this sample may be carry-over from other donors' samples. The material sequenced was naive CD4+ T cells from PBMCs. Explained via the paper, the cell subset or site label denotes: CD45RA+ positively selected. This chain is built from TRBV6-6 and TRBJ2-7; a confident D gene designation cannot be given. The CDR3: CASSSPESEQYF. The nucleotides are TGTGCCAGCAGTAGCCCCGAGAGCGAGCAGTACTTC.